The clone carrying this TCR beta chain was seen repeatedly, ten times or more. The antigen is unknown. V lost 7 bases, J lost 0 bases, and 12 bases lay in between. In germline, CDR1 is SQVTM, CDR2 ANQGSEA. The CDR3 covers 13 residues. The data are from a study of T cells in Graves' hyperthyroidism and ophthalmopathy. Study summary: Initial diagnosis, before any treatment, was when peripheral blood was collected.

Graves' hyperthyroidism was deemed stable given no ophthalmopathy progression within 18 months. General observations from the study: Most expanded thyroid clonotypes above 0.001 recurred in blood.

Authors of the study amplified TCR beta CDR3 regions from RNA transcripts. With the HTBI primer set, the TCR CDR3 went through a first round of RT-PCR. TCRdb re-analysed the multiplex PCR reads in MiXCR, keeping a single row per CDR3 protein. Of roughly 700,000 distinct CDR3 sequences in the sample, approximately 36% are singletons; the top ten hold roughly 30%. The chain uses TRBV29-1 and TRBJ1-1, with a weak D call TRBD1 (5 bases). What was sequenced was blood. This TCR was recovered from a woman aged 40 to 49 with Graves' hyperthyroidism. The CDR3 loop reads CSAAGTLNTEAFF. The DNA of the CDR3 is TGCAGCGCAGCCGGGACCTTGAACACTGAAGCTTTCTTT. Based on the CDR3 plus reference TRBV29-1 and TRBJ1-1, the full variable domain is SAVISQKPSRDICQRGTSLTIQCQVDSQVTMMFWYRQQPGQSLTLIATANQGSEATYESGFVIDKFPISRPNLTFSTLTVSNMSPEDSSIYLCSAAGTLNTEAFFGQGTRLTVV.